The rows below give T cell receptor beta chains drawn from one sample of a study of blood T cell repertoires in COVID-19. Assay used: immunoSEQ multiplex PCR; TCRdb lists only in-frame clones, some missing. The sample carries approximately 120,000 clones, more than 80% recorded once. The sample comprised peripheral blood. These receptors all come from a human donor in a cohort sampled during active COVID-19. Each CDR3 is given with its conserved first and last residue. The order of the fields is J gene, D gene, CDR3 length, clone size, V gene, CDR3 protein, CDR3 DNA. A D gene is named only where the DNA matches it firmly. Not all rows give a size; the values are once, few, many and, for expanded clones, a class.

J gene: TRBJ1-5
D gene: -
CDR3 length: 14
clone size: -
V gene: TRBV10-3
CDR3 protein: CAISESTVTDPQHF
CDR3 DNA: TGTGCCATCAGTGAGTCAACAGTCACGGATCCCCAGCATTTT

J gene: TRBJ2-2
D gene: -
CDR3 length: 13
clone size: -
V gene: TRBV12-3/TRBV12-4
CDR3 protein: CASSGIVTGELFF
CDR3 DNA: TGTGCCAGCAGTGGCATCGTCACCGGGGAGCTGTTTTTT

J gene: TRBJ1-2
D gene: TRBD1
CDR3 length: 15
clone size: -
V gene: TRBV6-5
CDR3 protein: CASIPSTGSLRGYTF
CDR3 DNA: TGTGCCAGCATCCCATCGACAGGGAGTTTGCGAGGCTACACCTTC

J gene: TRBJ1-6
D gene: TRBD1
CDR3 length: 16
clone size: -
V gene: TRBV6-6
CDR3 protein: CASSARQGAGNSPLHF
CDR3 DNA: TGTGCCAGCAGCGCGAGACAGGGGGCGGGTAATTCACCCCTCCACTTT

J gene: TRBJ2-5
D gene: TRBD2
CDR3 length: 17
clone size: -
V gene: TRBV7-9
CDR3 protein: CASREFKRTSGLETQYF
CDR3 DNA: TGTGCCAGCAGAGAATTCAAGAGGACTAGCGGACTAGAGACCCAGTACTTC

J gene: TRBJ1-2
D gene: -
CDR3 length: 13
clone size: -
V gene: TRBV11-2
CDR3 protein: CASSPYRSYGYTF
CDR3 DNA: TGTGCCAGCAGCCCGTACCGGAGCTATGGCTACACCTTC

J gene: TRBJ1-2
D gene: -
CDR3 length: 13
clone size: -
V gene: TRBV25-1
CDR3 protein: CASSKGANYGYTF
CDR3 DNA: TGTGCCAGCAGTAAAGGGGCTAACTATGGCTACACCTTC

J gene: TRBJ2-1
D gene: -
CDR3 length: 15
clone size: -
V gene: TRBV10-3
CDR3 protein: CAISVLAGGANEQFF
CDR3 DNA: TGTGCCATCAGTGTACTAGCTGGAGGGGCCAATGAGCAGTTCTTC

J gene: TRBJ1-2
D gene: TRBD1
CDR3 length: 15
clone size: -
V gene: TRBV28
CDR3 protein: CASSTPRGRSYGYTF
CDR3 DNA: TGTGCCAGCAGTACTCCCAGGGGGCGGAGCTATGGCTACACCTTC

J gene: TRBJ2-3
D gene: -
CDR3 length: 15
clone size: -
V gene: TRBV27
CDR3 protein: CASSLSGVRTDTQYF
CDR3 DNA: TGTGCCAGCAGTTTATCGGGAGTTAGAACAGATACGCAGTATTTT

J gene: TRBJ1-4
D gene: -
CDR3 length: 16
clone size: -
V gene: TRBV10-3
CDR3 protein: CAISPHGLWTGEKLFF
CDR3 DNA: TGTGCCATCAGTCCCCACGGGCTCTGGACTGGGGAAAAACTGTTTTTT

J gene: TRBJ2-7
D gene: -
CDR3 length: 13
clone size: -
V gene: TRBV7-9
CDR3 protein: CASSLDERSTQYF
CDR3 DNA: TGTGCCAGCAGCTTAGACGAACGGTCAACGCAGTACTTC

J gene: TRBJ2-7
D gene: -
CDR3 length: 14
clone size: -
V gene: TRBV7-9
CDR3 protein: CASSLLVAGNEQYF
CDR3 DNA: TGTGCCAGCAGCTTATTAGTGGCGGGGAACGAGCAGTACTTC

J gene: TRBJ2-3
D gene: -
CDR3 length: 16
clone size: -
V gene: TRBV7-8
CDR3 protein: CASSVRPGHSTDTQYF
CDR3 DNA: TGTGCCAGCAGCGTAAGACCGGGACATAGCACAGATACGCAGTATTTT

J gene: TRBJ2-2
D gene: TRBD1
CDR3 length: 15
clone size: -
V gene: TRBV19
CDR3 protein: CASKGGQGNTGELFF
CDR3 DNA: TGTGCCAGTAAAGGGGGACAGGGAAACACCGGGGAGCTGTTTTTT

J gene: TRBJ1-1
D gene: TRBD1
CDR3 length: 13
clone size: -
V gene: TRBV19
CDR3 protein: CAQPGTGGTEAFF
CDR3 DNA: TGTGCTCAACCCGGGACAGGGGGCACTGAAGCTTTCTTT

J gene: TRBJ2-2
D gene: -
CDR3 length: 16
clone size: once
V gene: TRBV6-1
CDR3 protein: CASSEPRESIGGELFF
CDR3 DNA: TGTGCCAGCAGTGAACCCCGGGAGAGCATTGGCGGGGAGCTGTTTTTT

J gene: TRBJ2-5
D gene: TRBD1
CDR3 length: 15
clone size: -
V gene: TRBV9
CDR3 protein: CASSPSGGAVETQYF
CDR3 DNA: TGTGCCAGCAGTCCCTCAGGGGGAGCGGTAGAGACCCAGTACTTC

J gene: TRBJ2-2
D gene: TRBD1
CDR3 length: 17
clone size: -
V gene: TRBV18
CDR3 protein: CASSLILGTANTGELFF
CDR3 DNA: TGTGCCAGCTCACTTATCCTGGGGACAGCGAACACCGGGGAGCTGTTTTTT

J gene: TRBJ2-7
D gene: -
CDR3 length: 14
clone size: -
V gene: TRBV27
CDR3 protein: CASSLGRGRYEQYF
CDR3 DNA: TGTGCCAGCAGTTTAGGCAGAGGCCGCTACGAGCAGTACTTC

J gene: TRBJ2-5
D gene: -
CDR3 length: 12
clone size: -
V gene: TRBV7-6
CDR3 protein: CASSQRGETQYF
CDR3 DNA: TGTGCCAGCAGCCAACGGGGTGAGACCCAGTACTTC

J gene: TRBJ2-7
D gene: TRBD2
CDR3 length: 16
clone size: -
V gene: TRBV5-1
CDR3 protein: CASSWASLADHYEQYF
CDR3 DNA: TGCGCCAGCAGCTGGGCCTCACTAGCGGACCACTACGAGCAGTACTTC

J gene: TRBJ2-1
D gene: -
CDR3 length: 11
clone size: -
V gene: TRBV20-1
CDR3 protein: CSASLPGDQFF
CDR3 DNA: TGCAGTGCTAGTCTGCCGGGGGATCAGTTCTTC